This T cell receptor (beta chain) was sequenced during a study of blood T cell repertoires in COVID-19. Looking at the study overall: Samples representing acute and convalescent COVID-19 were sourced from the United States, Italy and Spain.

The CDR3 length is 14 residues. The trim removed 10 bases at V and 3 bases at J, leaving 12 bases unmatched. Germline V CDR1 and CDR2: LNHDA, SQIVND (reference sequence). Clones were sequenced by immunoSEQ multiplex PCR, and TCRdb holds only the in-frame ones, with some missing. The table has approximately 210,000 clones, less than 90% seen once; the top ten hold less than 0.75%. The chain joins TRBV19 to TRBJ2-7; 7 positions match TRBD1. Sequencing was done on a sample of peripheral blood. The sequence derives from a man aged 35 to 55 with acute or convalescent COVID-19. Written as DNA, the CDR3 is TGTGCCACGGGACAGAGGGGAGTTGACTACGAGCAGTACTTC. It translates to CATGQRGVDYEQYF.